This T cell receptor (beta chain) was recorded in a study of CD8 T cells in ankylosing spondylitis. Study results and limitations: The authors reported significant enrichment of disease-linked clones in matched ankylosing spondylitis synovial fluid. Earlier studies detected some motif variants in reactive arthritis synovial fluid and blood. One TCR beta motif, made up of roughly eight highly homologous variants, appeared characteristic of ankylosing spondylitis blood.

TCRdb reprocessed the 5' RACE reads via MiXCR and lists one record per CDR3 protein. The data show hundreds of thousands of distinct CDR3 sequences, with 12% seen just once and approximately 0.46% held by the top ten. The sample holds a few counts of this clonotype. The antigen is undetermined. The sequence derives from a male donor with ankylosing spondylitis. The material sequenced was blood, either unsorted or a sorted T cell fraction (not recorded which).

The chain's CDR3 is CSARDTLLQETQYF. In nucleotides, the CDR3 is TGCAGTGCGAGGGACACCCTTCTTCAAGAGACCCAGTACTTC. The V call is TRBV20-1, the J call TRBJ2-5, with D possibly being TRBD1 (6 bases). This CDR3 region has 14 residues. V was cut by 6 bases and J by 2 bases, with 16 bases left in between. Per the germline V gene, CDR1 is DFQATT and CDR2 is SNEGSKA (reference sequence).